Listed below are T cell receptor beta chains from one sample, sequenced in a study of shared clonotypes between healthy human individuals. Some clones are missing from TCRdb's copy, which holds only in-frame ones; the method was immunoSEQ multiplex PCR. This table holds about 1 million clones, 60% to 80% found once. Source material: memory CD4+ T cells sorted from blood. Source of these receptors: a man between 18 and 29 years old in good health. The CDR3 runs from the conserved cysteine through the conserved F or W. Each record gives: V gene, clone size, D gene, J gene, CDR3 protein, CDR3 DNA. The D gene is left open where the match is weak. Clone size is not always given. Where it is, it says once, few, many or a class for expanded clones.

V gene: TRBV2; clone size: -; D gene: -; J gene: TRBJ2-7; CDR3 protein: CASSALGEQYF; CDR3 DNA: TGTGCCAGCAGTGCATTGGGCGAGCAGTACTTC
V gene: TRBV18; clone size: -; D gene: -; J gene: TRBJ1-2; CDR3 protein: CASSLSKDRPSPDYGYTF; CDR3 DNA: TGTGCCAGCTCACTCTCCAAGGACAGACCCTCTCCGGACTATGGCTACACCTTC
V gene: TRBV7-9; clone size: -; D gene: -; J gene: TRBJ2-2; CDR3 protein: CASSLWENTGELFF; CDR3 DNA: TGTGCCAGCAGCTTATGGGAGAACACCGGGGAGCTGTTTTTT
V gene: TRBV14; clone size: once; D gene: -; J gene: TRBJ2-3; CDR3 protein: CASSQGQRTDTQYF; CDR3 DNA: TGTGCCAGCAGCCAAGGGCAGCGGACAGATACGCAGTATTTT
V gene: TRBV5-8; clone size: -; D gene: TRBD1; J gene: TRBJ2-2; CDR3 protein: CASSSGTGTTGELFF; CDR3 DNA: TGTGCCAGCAGTTCCGGGACAGGGACCACCGGGGAGCTGTTTTTT
V gene: TRBV7-8; clone size: -; D gene: -; J gene: TRBJ2-7; CDR3 protein: CASSLEVGRYPYEQYF; CDR3 DNA: TGTGCCAGCAGCTTAGAGGTGGGGAGGTACCCCTACGAGCAGTACTTC
V gene: TRBV27; clone size: -; D gene: -; J gene: TRBJ1-5; CDR3 protein: CASSPPGVPPQHF; CDR3 DNA: TGTGCCAGCAGCCCGCCGGGGGTTCCGCCCCAGCATTTT
V gene: TRBV7-9; clone size: -; D gene: -; J gene: TRBJ1-4; CDR3 protein: CASSFGQLATNEKLFF; CDR3 DNA: TGTGCCAGCAGCTTCGGACAGCTTGCAACTAATGAAAAACTGTTTTTT
V gene: TRBV5-1; clone size: few; D gene: TRBD1; J gene: TRBJ2-5; CDR3 protein: CASSHGQGRSGLQETQYF; CDR3 DNA: TGCGCCAGCAGCCACGGACAGGGAAGAAGTGGGTTGCAAGAGACCCAGTACTTC
V gene: TRBV7-2; clone size: -; D gene: TRBD2; J gene: TRBJ2-3; CDR3 protein: CASTPGLDQYF; CDR3 DNA: TGTGCCAGCACCCCGGGACTAGACCAGTATTTT
V gene: TRBV29-1; clone size: once; D gene: -; J gene: TRBJ2-7; CDR3 protein: CSVSGDHREQYF; CDR3 DNA: TGCAGCGTTTCTGGCGATCATCGCGAGCAGTACTTC
V gene: TRBV19; clone size: -; D gene: -; J gene: TRBJ2-2; CDR3 protein: CASTPQAGELFF; CDR3 DNA: TGTGCCAGTACTCCTCAAGCCGGGGAGCTGTTTTTT
V gene: TRBV19; clone size: -; D gene: TRBD1; J gene: TRBJ1-2; CDR3 protein: CASGTGVDYGYTF; CDR3 DNA: TGTGCCAGCGGGACAGGGGTCGACTATGGCTACACCTTC
V gene: TRBV9; clone size: few; D gene: -; J gene: TRBJ1-2; CDR3 protein: CASSLVVGKGYTF; CDR3 DNA: TGTGCCAGCAGCCTTGTAGTTGGAAAGGGCTACACCTTC
V gene: TRBV7-3; clone size: -; D gene: -; J gene: TRBJ2-1; CDR3 protein: CASSIGQYNEQFF; CDR3 DNA: TGTGCCAGCAGCATCGGACAGTACAATGAGCAGTTCTTC
V gene: TRBV7-9; clone size: -; D gene: TRBD2; J gene: TRBJ2-2; CDR3 protein: CASSPGLAGTGELFF; CDR3 DNA: TGTGCCAGCAGCCCCGGACTAGCGGGTACCGGGGAGCTGTTTTTT
V gene: TRBV5-1; clone size: many; D gene: -; J gene: TRBJ2-2; CDR3 protein: CASRPGQHTGELFF; CDR3 DNA: TGCGCCAGCAGGCCCGGACAGCACACCGGGGAGCTGTTTTTT
V gene: TRBV2; clone size: -; D gene: TRBD1; J gene: TRBJ2-7; CDR3 protein: CASSFTGTGYHEQYF; CDR3 DNA: TGTGCCAGCAGCTTTACCGGGACAGGGTACCACGAGCAGTACTTC
V gene: TRBV5-4; clone size: -; D gene: -; J gene: TRBJ2-4; CDR3 protein: CASSFAPNGKNIQYF; CDR3 DNA: TGTGCCAGCAGCTTTGCCCCTAATGGAAAAAACATTCAGTACTTC
V gene: TRBV19; clone size: -; D gene: TRBD1; J gene: TRBJ1-6; CDR3 protein: CASSITDRDSPLHF; CDR3 DNA: TGTGCCAGTAGTATCACAGACAGGGATTCACCCCTCCACTTT
V gene: TRBV5-1; clone size: few; D gene: TRBD1; J gene: TRBJ1-2; CDR3 protein: CASSPDRNYGYTF; CDR3 DNA: TGCGCCAGCAGCCCGGACAGGAACTATGGCTACACCTTC
V gene: TRBV4-1; clone size: -; D gene: TRBD2; J gene: TRBJ2-3; CDR3 protein: CASSRGLDRGVDTQYF; CDR3 DNA: TGCGCCAGCAGCCGAGGACTAGACCGGGGGGTTGATACGCAGTATTTT
V gene: TRBV5-1; clone size: -; D gene: -; J gene: TRBJ2-3; CDR3 protein: CASSLEALFTDTQYF; CDR3 DNA: TGCGCCAGCAGCTTGGAGGCCCTCTTCACAGATACGCAGTATTTT
V gene: TRBV19; clone size: -; D gene: TRBD2; J gene: TRBJ2-7; CDR3 protein: CASSKAGAGTYEQYF; CDR3 DNA: TGTGCCAGTAGTAAGGCGGGAGCAGGGACCTACGAGCAGTACTTC
V gene: TRBV25-1; clone size: -; D gene: -; J gene: TRBJ2-3; CDR3 protein: CASSAAGTPGMKQYF; CDR3 DNA: TGTGCCAGCAGTGCCGCCGGGACCCCAGGGATGAAGCAGTATTTT
V gene: TRBV28; clone size: once; D gene: -; J gene: TRBJ1-2; CDR3 protein: CASSLPDSSPSSNYGYTF; CDR3 DNA: TGTGCCAGCAGTTTACCCGATAGTAGTCCCTCCAGTAACTATGGCTACACCTTC
V gene: TRBV2; clone size: -; D gene: TRBD2; J gene: TRBJ2-7; CDR3 protein: CASKQLAGAVGEQYF; CDR3 DNA: TGTGCCAGCAAACAACTAGCGGGAGCTGTCGGCGAGCAGTACTTC
V gene: TRBV30; clone size: -; D gene: -; J gene: TRBJ1-1; CDR3 protein: CAWSVGGNTEAFF; CDR3 DNA: TGTGCCTGGAGTGTCGGGGGGAACACTGAAGCTTTCTTT
V gene: TRBV4-1; clone size: -; D gene: -; J gene: TRBJ2-3; CDR3 protein: CASSQAVGMREGTQYF; CDR3 DNA: TGCGCCAGCAGCCAAGCGGTCGGGATGAGGGAAGGTACGCAGTATTTT
V gene: TRBV9; clone size: -; D gene: -; J gene: TRBJ2-7; CDR3 protein: CASSVDSKPAYEQYF; CDR3 DNA: TGTGCCAGCAGCGTAGACTCAAAGCCTGCCTACGAGCAGTACTTC
V gene: TRBV7-9; clone size: few; D gene: -; J gene: TRBJ2-6; CDR3 protein: CASSQQSSGANVLTF; CDR3 DNA: TGTGCCAGCAGCCAGCAGAGCTCTGGGGCCAACGTCCTGACTTTC
V gene: TRBV7-2; clone size: -; D gene: TRBD2; J gene: TRBJ2-1; CDR3 protein: CASSFTSGRREQFF; CDR3 DNA: TGTGCCAGCAGCTTTACTAGCGGGAGACGCGAGCAGTTCTTC
V gene: TRBV7-2; clone size: medium-sized; D gene: -; J gene: TRBJ1-1; CDR3 protein: CATGGRNTEAFF; CDR3 DNA: TGTGCCACCGGAGGGAGAAACACTGAAGCTTTCTTT
V gene: TRBV6-6; clone size: -; D gene: -; J gene: TRBJ2-7; CDR3 protein: CASSYPALLGIYEQYF; CDR3 DNA: TGTGCCAGCAGTTACCCCGCCCTTTTGGGGATCTACGAGCAGTACTTC
V gene: TRBV6-4; clone size: -; D gene: -; J gene: TRBJ2-1; CDR3 protein: CASSYEGAQFF; CDR3 DNA: TGTGCCAGCAGTTACGAAGGGGCGCAGTTCTTC
V gene: TRBV5-6; clone size: many; D gene: -; J gene: TRBJ1-3; CDR3 protein: CASSLVEGNTIYF; CDR3 DNA: TGTGCCAGCAGCTTGGTTGAAGGAAACACCATATATTTT
V gene: TRBV30; clone size: -; D gene: TRBD1; J gene: TRBJ1-5; CDR3 protein: CAWSPGQGGNQPQHF; CDR3 DNA: TGTGCCTGGAGTCCGGGACAGGGTGGCAATCAGCCCCAGCATTTT
V gene: TRBV5-1; clone size: -; D gene: -; J gene: TRBJ2-7; CDR3 protein: CASSLVGASYEQYF; CDR3 DNA: TGCGCCAGCAGCTTGGTAGGGGCTTCCTACGAGCAGTACTTC
V gene: TRBV7-2; clone size: -; D gene: TRBD2; J gene: TRBJ2-7; CDR3 protein: CASSSGRWEQYF; CDR3 DNA: TGTGCCAGCAGCTCCGGGAGGTGGGAGCAGTACTTC
V gene: TRBV7-9; clone size: -; D gene: -; J gene: TRBJ1-6; CDR3 protein: CASSLAYPPLHF; CDR3 DNA: TGTGCCAGCAGCTTAGCGTATCCACCCCTCCACTTT